This T cell receptor (beta chain) was recovered during a study of somatic mutations in cytotoxic T cells in rheumatoid arthritis. Regarding the study as a whole: Slight TRBV07 underrepresentation in rheumatoid arthritis patients went unadjusted for multiple comparisons. CD8+ clonality rose with age in rheumatoid arthritis patients, unlike in healthy controls.

This CDR3 region has 13 residues. Germline CDR1 is SGHTA and CDR2 is FQGNSA. The V gene lost 8 bases and the J gene lost 2 bases, with 11 bases spanning the gap. A word on this clone: Its antigen is unidentified.

Measured with immunoSEQ multiplex PCR; TCRdb has only the in-frame clones, and not every one. The table has tens of thousands of clones, 70% to 90% seen once. The origin of this receptor is a woman in her 50s in good health. The rearrangement links TRBV7-2 to TRBJ2-3, with a possible D match to TRBD2 (6 bases). Sequenced: CD8+ T cells sorted from blood. Here the CDR3 reads CASFGGITDTQYF. The CDR3 DNA reads TGTGCCAGCTTTGGCGGGATCACAGATACGCAGTATTTT. Drawing the rest from reference TRBV7-2 and TRBJ2-3, the complete variable domain is GAGVSQSPSNKVTEKGKDVELRCDPISGHTALYWYRQSLGQGLEFLIYFQGNSAPDKSGLPSDRFSAERTGGSVSTLTIQRTQQEDSAVYLCASFGGITDTQYFGPGTRLTVL.